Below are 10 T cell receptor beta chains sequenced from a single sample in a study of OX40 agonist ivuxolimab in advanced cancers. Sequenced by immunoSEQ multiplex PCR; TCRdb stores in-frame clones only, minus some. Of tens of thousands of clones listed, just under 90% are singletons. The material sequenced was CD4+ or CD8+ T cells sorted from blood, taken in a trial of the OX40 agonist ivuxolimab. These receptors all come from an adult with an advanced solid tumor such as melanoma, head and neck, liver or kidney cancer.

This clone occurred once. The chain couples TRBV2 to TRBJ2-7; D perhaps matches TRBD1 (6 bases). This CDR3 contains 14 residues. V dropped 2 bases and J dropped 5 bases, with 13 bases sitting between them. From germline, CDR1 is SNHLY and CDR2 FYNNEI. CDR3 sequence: CASSEFDRDNEQYF. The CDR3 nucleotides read TGTGCCAGCAGTGAATTTGATAGGGACAACGAGCAGTACTTC.

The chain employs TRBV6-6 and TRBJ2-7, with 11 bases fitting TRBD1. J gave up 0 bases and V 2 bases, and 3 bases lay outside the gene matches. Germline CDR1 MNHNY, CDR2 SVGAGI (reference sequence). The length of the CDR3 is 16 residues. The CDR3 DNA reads TGTGCCAGCAGTTACACTGGGACAGGGGGCTCCTACGAGCAGTACTTC. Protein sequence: CASSYTGTGGSYEQYF.

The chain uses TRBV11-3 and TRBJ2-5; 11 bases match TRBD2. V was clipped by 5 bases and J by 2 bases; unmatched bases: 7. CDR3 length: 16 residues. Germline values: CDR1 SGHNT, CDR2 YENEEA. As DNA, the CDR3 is TGTGCCAGCAGCCCCAGACTAGCGGGGAATCAAGAGACCCAGTACTTC. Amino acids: CASSPRLAGNQETQYF. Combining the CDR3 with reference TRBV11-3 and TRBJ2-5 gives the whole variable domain EAGVVQSPRYKIIEKKQPVAFWCNPISGHNTLYWYLQNLGQGPELLIRYENEEAVDDSQLPKDRFSAERLKGVDSTLKIQPAELGDSAVYLCASSPRLAGNQETQYFGPGTRLLVL.

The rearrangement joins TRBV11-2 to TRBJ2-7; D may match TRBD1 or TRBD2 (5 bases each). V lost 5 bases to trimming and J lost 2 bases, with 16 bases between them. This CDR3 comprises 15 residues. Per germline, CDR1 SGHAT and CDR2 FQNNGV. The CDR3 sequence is CASSTLRDETYEQYF. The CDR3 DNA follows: TGTGCCAGCAGCACGCTCCGGGACGAGACCTACGAGCAGTACTTC.

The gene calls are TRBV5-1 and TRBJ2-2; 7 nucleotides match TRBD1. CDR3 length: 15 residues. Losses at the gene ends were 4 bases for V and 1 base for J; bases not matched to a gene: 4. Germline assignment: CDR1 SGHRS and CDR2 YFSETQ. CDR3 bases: TGCGCCAGCAGCCAGGGACAGCTGAACACCGGGGAGCTGTTTTTT. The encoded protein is CASSQGQLNTGELFF.

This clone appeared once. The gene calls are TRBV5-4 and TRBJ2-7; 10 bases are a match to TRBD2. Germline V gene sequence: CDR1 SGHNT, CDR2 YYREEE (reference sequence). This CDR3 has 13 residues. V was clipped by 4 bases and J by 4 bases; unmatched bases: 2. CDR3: CASSLAGEYEQYF. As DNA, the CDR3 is TGTGCCAGCAGCCTAGCGGGAGAGTACGAGCAGTACTTC. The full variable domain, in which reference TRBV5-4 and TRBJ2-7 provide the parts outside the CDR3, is ETGVTQSPTHLIKTRGQQVTLRCSSQSGHNTVSWYQQALGQGPQFIFQYYREEENGRGNFPPRFSGLQFPNYSSELNVNALELDDSALYLCASSLAGEYEQYFGPGTRLTVT.

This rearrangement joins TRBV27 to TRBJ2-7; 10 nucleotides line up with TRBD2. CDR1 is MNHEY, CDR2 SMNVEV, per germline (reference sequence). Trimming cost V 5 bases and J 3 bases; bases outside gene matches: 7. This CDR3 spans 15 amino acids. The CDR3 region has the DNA TGTGCCAGCAGTCCTAGCGGGAGATGGTTCTACGAGCAGTACTTC. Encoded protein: CASSPSGRWFYEQYF.

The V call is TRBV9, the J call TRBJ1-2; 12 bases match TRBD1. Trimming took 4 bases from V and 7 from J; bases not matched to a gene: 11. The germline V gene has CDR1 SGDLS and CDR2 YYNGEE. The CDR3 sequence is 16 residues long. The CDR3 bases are TGTGCCAGCAGCCCAGCCGGGACAGGGGGCGCGGGTGGCTACACCTTC. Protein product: CASSPAGTGGAGGYTF. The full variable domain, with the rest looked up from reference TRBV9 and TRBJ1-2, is DSGVTQTPKHLITATGQRVTLRCSPRSGDLSVYWYQQSLDQGLQFLIQYYNGEERAKGNILERFSAQQFPDLHSELNLSSLELGDSALYFCASSPAGTGGAGGYTFGSGTRLTVV.

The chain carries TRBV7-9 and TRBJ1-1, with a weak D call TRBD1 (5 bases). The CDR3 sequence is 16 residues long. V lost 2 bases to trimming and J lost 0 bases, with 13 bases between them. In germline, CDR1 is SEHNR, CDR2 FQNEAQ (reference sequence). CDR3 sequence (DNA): TGTGCCAGCAGCTTACCGGAGGGGCGGATGAACACTGAAGCTTTCTTT. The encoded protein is CASSLPEGRMNTEAFF.

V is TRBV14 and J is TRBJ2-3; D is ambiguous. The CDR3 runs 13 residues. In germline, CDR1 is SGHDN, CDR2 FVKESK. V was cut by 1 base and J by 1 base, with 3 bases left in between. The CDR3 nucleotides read TGTGCCAGCAGCCAAGCCGGCACAGATACGCAGTATTTT. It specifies CASSQAGTDTQYF.